These 21 T cell receptor beta chains share one sample of origin, sequenced in a study of T cells in Graves' hyperthyroidism and ophthalmopathy. The TCR beta CDR3 regions underwent amplification using RNA transcripts as the source. HTBI primers were used for first-round RT-PCR of the TCR CDR3. From the multiplex PCR reads, TCRdb called clonotypes with MiXCR, one entry per CDR3 protein. The sample comprises around 340,000 distinct CDR3 sequences, 15% to 20% of which are singletons, and 45% to 50% rests with the top ten. The sequencing sample was made of blood. The source is a woman aged 45-59 years with Graves' hyperthyroidism.

The rearrangement uses TRBV2 and TRBJ2-5; TRBD2 might be the D (6 bases). Germline V gene lookup returns CDR1 SNHLY and CDR2 FYNNEI. V was pared by 8 bases and J by 4 bases, with 14 bases between. This CDR3 has 13 amino acids. The CDR3, as DNA: TGTGCCAGCGGGATTAGCGGTCCAGAGACCCAGTACTTC. Residues: CASGISGPETQYF.

This clonotype was detected many times. The chain links TRBV2 to TRBJ1-2; 7 nucleotides agree with TRBD1. The length of the CDR3 is 14 residues. V was pared by 6 bases and J by 3 bases, with 7 bases of the junction left unmatched. Germline assignment: CDR1 SNHLY and CDR2 FYNNEI. CDR3 nucleotide sequence: TGTGCCAGCAGGGAACCCGGGACAGACTATGGCTACACCTTC. It is translated as CASREPGTDYGYTF. The whole variable domain, filled in from reference TRBV2 and TRBJ1-2, reads EPEVTQTPSHQVTQMGQEVILRCVPISNHLYFYWYRQILGQKVEFLVSFYNNEISEKSEIFDDQFSVERPDGSNFTLKIRSTKLEDSAMYFCASREPGTDYGYTFGSGTRLTVV.

This clonotype was seen more than once but under ten times. The chain combines TRBV12-3 or TRBV12-4 with TRBJ1-5, with a weak D call TRBD1 (6 bases). V was cut by 7 bases and J by 3 bases, with 13 bases left in between. CDR3 size: 14 residues. CDR3 residues: CASILGGANQPQHF. CDR3 bases: TGTGCCAGCATCCTGGGGGGGGCCAATCAGCCCCAGCATTTT.

This clonotype was counted ten times or more. The V call is TRBV3-1, the J call TRBJ1-1, with unresolved D. Germline V gene sequence: CDR1 LGHDT, CDR2 YNNKEL (reference sequence). This CDR3 region has 13 residues. V lost 0 bases and J 8 bases, leaving 10 bases between the germline ends. The CDR3 region is CASSQDLRREAFF. The CDR3 DNA reads TGTGCCAGCAGCCAAGATTTACGGCGAGAAGCTTTCTTT.

This clonotype came up many times. The chain couples TRBV3-1 to TRBJ1-4, with no clear D. The V gene lost 3 bases and the J gene lost 0 bases, with 11 bases spanning the gap. This CDR3 has 16 residues. From germline, CDR1 is LGHDT and CDR2 YNNKEL (reference sequence). The CDR3 sequence: CASSHYPLATNEKLFF. The CDR3, as DNA: TGTGCCAGCAGCCACTACCCCCTTGCAACTAATGAAAAACTGTTTTTT.

A few counts support this clonotype. The CDR3 nucleotides are TGCAGCGTTTATCTAGCGGGAGGCCGACTCCACACAGATACGCAGTATTTT. Protein: CSVYLAGGRLHTDTQYF. V usage is TRBV29-1 and J usage is TRBJ2-3; 11 nucleotides line up with TRBD2. V lost 5 bases and J lost 2; bases outside the gene matches: 12. Germline V lookup: CDR1 SQVTM, CDR2 ANQGSEA. CDR3 length: 17 residues.

The chain couples TRBV20-1 to TRBJ1-1; D unresolved. Trimming took 2 bases from V and 2 from J, leaving 12 bases between them. This CDR3 contains 14 residues. Germline V CDR1 and CDR2: DFQATT, SNEGSKA (reference sequence). This CDR3 reads CSARSFPDNTEAFF. The CDR3, as DNA: TGCAGTGCTAGAAGCTTTCCAGATAACACTGAAGCTTTCTTT.

This clonotype has more than one count but fewer than ten. The chain is built from TRBV28 and TRBJ2-5, with 9 bases fitting TRBD2. The V gene's germline CDR1 is MDHEN and CDR2 SYDVKM. J gave up 2 bases and V 4 bases, and 8 bases lay outside the gene matches. This CDR3 region has 16 residues. CDR3: CASSSSVAGEQETQYF. In nucleotides, the CDR3 is TGTGCCAGCAGTTCATCCGTAGCGGGAGAACAAGAGACCCAGTACTTC.

This clonotype has a count of ten or more. This sequence joins TRBV28 and TRBJ2-3, with TRBD2 matching over 10 bases. The CDR3 has 16 amino acids. Unmatched junction bases numbered 9, after V lost 7 bases and J lost 2 bases. Per the germline V gene, CDR1 is MDHEN and CDR2 is SYDVKM. The CDR3 reads CASNQGLARATDTQYF. CDR3 in DNA: TGTGCCAGCAATCAGGGACTAGCGAGGGCCACAGATACGCAGTATTTT.

The genes are TRBV19 and TRBJ1-5, with D possibly matching TRBD1 (5 bases). Trimming took 5 bases from V and 3 from J, leaving 14 bases between them. Germline CDR1 is LNHDA and CDR2 is SQIVND (reference sequence). This CDR3 comprises 15 residues. The CDR3 nucleotides read TGTGCCAGTAGTTGGGCCGGGACTGCCAATCAGCCCCAGCATTTT. This gives the protein CASSWAGTANQPQHF.

This clonotype was detected many times. This chain joins TRBV2 and TRBJ1-2; perhaps TRBD1 as D (5 bases). Germline V gives CDR1 SNHLY, CDR2 FYNNEI. The CDR3 has 15 amino acids. Trimming took 3 bases from V and 0 from J, leaving 11 bases between them. CDR3 DNA sequence: TGTGCCAGCAGTGAGGGGACGGGTTCTAACTATGGCTACACCTTC. As protein: CASSEGTGSNYGYTF.

This clonotype was observed a handful of times. This sequence joins TRBV14 and TRBJ2-1; 7 nucleotides match TRBD2. V shed 3 bases, J shed 9 bases, and the junction held 11 bases outside the gene matches. The V gene's germline CDR1 is SGHDN and CDR2 FVKESK. The CDR3 runs to 15 residues. CDR3 sequence reads: CASSHRYGGVGEQFF. CDR3 coding DNA: TGTGCCAGCAGCCATCGTTATGGGGGGGTTGGTGAGCAGTTCTTC. The full variable domain, with the rest looked up from reference TRBV14 and TRBJ2-1, is EAGVTQFPSHSVIEKGQTVTLRCDPISGHDNLYWYRRVMGKEIKFLLHFVKESKQDESGMPNNRFLAERTGGTYSTLKVQPAELEDSGVYFCASSHRYGGVGEQFFGPGTRLTVL.

In this sample, this clonotype turned up many times. This chain uses TRBV3-1 with TRBJ2-4; D is perhaps TRBD1 or TRBD2 (5 bases each). The CDR3 runs 13 residues. Trimming pared 1 base from V and 6 bases from J, leaving 7 bases between. Per the germline V gene, CDR1 is LGHDT and CDR2 is YNNKEL (reference sequence). CDR3 DNA sequence: TGTGCCAGCAGCCAAGCCGGGGCAAACATTCAGTACTTC. Its translation: CASSQAGANIQYF.

Ten or more counts support this clonotype. This sequence joins TRBV2 and TRBJ2-1, with TRBD2 matching over 11 bases. CDR3 length equals 15 residues. V dropped 6 bases and J dropped 6; count of bases not matched to a gene: 7. CDR1 and CDR2 (germline): SNHLY, FYNNEI. The CDR3 loop is CASRAGLAGFNEQFF. The CDR3 DNA follows: TGTGCCAGCAGGGCTGGACTAGCGGGTTTCAATGAGCAGTTCTTC.

This clonotype was seen only a few times. This CDR3 is CASSPGLAGAPYNEQFF. In DNA, the CDR3 is TGTGCCAGCAGCCCTGGACTAGCGGGAGCCCCCTACAATGAGCAGTTCTTC. The chain combines TRBV13 with TRBJ2-1; 13 nucleotides match TRBD2. This CDR3 comprises 17 residues. Germline V gives CDR1 PRHDT, CDR2 FYEKMQ (reference sequence). J gave up 2 bases and V 5 bases, and 6 bases lay outside the gene matches.

The chain employs TRBV5-1 and TRBJ2-2, with D perhaps matching TRBD2 (5 bases). Germline CDR1 and CDR2: SGHRS and YFSETQ. The CDR3 is 14 residues long. V lost 0 bases and J 6 bases, leaving 9 bases between the germline ends. The chain's CDR3 is CASSLVEGSGELFF. DNA of the CDR3: TGCGCCAGCAGCTTGGTCGAGGGATCCGGGGAGCTGTTTTTT.

This clonotype was seen repeatedly, ten times or more. V is TRBV7-8 and J is TRBJ2-5, with no clear D. V lost 0 bases and J lost 2, with 13 bases in between. The length of the CDR3 is 16 residues. Germline CDR1 is SGHVS and CDR2 is FQNEAQ. The CDR3 is CASSLAMAGSQETQYF. CDR3 nucleotide sequence: TGTGCCAGCAGCTTAGCGATGGCAGGATCACAAGAGACCCAGTACTTC.

This rearrangement joins TRBV19 to TRBJ1-5; tentatively, D is TRBD1 (6 bases). The CDR3 has 12 amino acids. Germline V gene lookup returns CDR1 LNHDA and CDR2 SQIVND (reference sequence). Trimming pared 4 bases from V and 9 bases from J, leaving 10 bases between. CDR3 DNA sequence: TGTGCCAGTAGTACTCAGGGGCGGCCCCAGCATTTT. This gives the protein CASSTQGRPQHF.

This clonotype was seen many times. The chain has TRBV12-3 or TRBV12-4 and TRBJ1-1, with 7 nucleotides matching TRBD1. CDR3 size: 13 residues. V shed 6 bases, J shed 1 base, and the junction held 2 bases outside the gene matches. The CDR3 bases are TGTGCCAGCAGGAGACAGGGGAACACTGAAGCTTTCTTT. It specifies CASRRQGNTEAFF.

This sequence joins TRBV6-1 and TRBJ2-5, with a tentative D call TRBD1 (5 bases). The CDR3 is 17 amino acids. Per the germline V gene, CDR1 is MNHNS and CDR2 is SASEGT. Trimming stripped 3 bases from V and 1 base from J, with 18 bases between. CDR3 coding DNA: TGTGCCAGCAGTGATGATCGGCGCAGGGCGTCCCAAGAGACCCAGTACTTC. Encoded protein: CASSDDRRRASQETQYF.

This clonotype showed up many times. The chain carries TRBV10-3 and TRBJ2-1, with 9 bases that match TRBD1. Germline values: CDR1 ENHRY, CDR2 SYGVKD. The CDR3 is 15 residues long. The J segment lost 2 bases and the V segment lost 6 bases, leaving 5 bases of the junction unmatched. The CDR3 region has the DNA TGTGCCATCAGCCGAGGACAGGGGACCTACAATGAGCAGTTCTTC. Its translation: CAISRGQGTYNEQFF.